Shown below are 3 T cell receptor beta chains from a single sample sequenced in a study of identical twins. One entry per CDR3 protein, called by TCRdb with MiXCR from the 5' RACE reads. The sample has about 430,000 distinct CDR3 sequences, around 18% seen once. Sequencing was carried out using naive T cells sorted from blood. These receptors were collected from a middle-aged man in good health.

V usage is TRBV28 and J usage is TRBJ2-3; 9 bases map to TRBD2. CDR1 is MDHEN and CDR2 is SYDVKM in the germline V gene. After removal of 3 bases from V and 3 bases from J, the junction contained 4 bases not matched to a gene. This CDR3 spans 15 amino acids. This CDR3 is CASSLVGLATDTQYF. The CDR3, as DNA: TGTGCCAGCAGTTTGGTGGGACTAGCAACAGATACGCAGTATTTT.

The V gene is TRBV20-1, the J gene TRBJ2-2; 9 positions match TRBD2. CDR1 is DFQATT, CDR2 SNEGSKA, per germline (reference sequence). CDR3 size: 15 residues. Germline trimming cut 3 bases from V and 2 bases from J; bases unmatched to any gene: 4. The CDR3 here is CSARNSGRNTGELFF. As DNA, the CDR3 is TGCAGTGCTAGGAATAGCGGGAGAAACACCGGGGAGCTGTTTTTT.

This clonotype was counted at least ten times. The chain is built from TRBV9 and TRBJ1-1, with D perhaps matching TRBD1 (6 bases). Trimming took 3 bases from V and 0 from J, leaving 12 bases between them. This CDR3 region has 15 residues. CDR1 is SGDLS and CDR2 is YYNGEE in the germline V gene. CDR3 loop: CASSASGQLNTEAFF. The DNA for the CDR3 is TGTGCCAGCAGCGCTTCAGGACAGTTGAACACTGAAGCTTTCTTT.